Below, 27 T cell receptor beta chains from the same sample are listed, as sequenced in a study of blood T cell repertoires in COVID-19. Profiling relied on immunoSEQ multiplex PCR, and the TCRdb table lists in-frame clones only, not all of them. The data contain just under 100,000 clones, around 84% of them singletons. Sequencing was performed on peripheral blood. All receptors come from a woman aged 60-70 years in a cohort sampled during active or convalescent COVID-19.

The chain has TRBV7-9 and TRBJ2-7, with D tentatively TRBD2 (5 bases). In germline, CDR1 is SEHNR, CDR2 FQNEAQ (reference sequence). Trimming removed 0 bases at V and 0 bases at J, with 6 bases between. CDR3 length equals 14 residues. The CDR3 loop is CASSLAGSSYEQYF. DNA of the CDR3: TGTGCCAGCAGCTTAGCAGGGAGCTCCTACGAGCAGTACTTC.

J is TRBJ2-5 and V is TRBV2, with a possible D match to TRBD1 (6 bases). Trimming left V 6 bases short and J 5 bases short, with 10 bases between. The germline V gene encodes CDR1 SNHLY and CDR2 FYNNEI. This CDR3 has 12 amino acids. The chain's CDR3 is CASRDSWETQYF. DNA for the CDR3: TGTGCCAGCAGGGACAGTTGGGAGACCCAGTACTTC.

The chain carries TRBV21-1 and TRBJ1-3. TRBV21-1 is a documented pseudogene. This CDR3 contains 16 residues. CDR3 residues: CASSKEEGVSGNTIYF. As DNA, the CDR3 is TGTGCCAGCAGCAAAGAGGAGGGAGTCTCTGGAAACACCATATATTTT.

The rearrangement joins TRBV4-2 to TRBJ1-2, with 7 bases matching TRBD1. This CDR3 comprises 14 residues. Germline V lookup: CDR1 LGHNA, CDR2 YNFKEQ. V trimming: 3 bases; J trimming: 2 bases; junction bases outside the gene matches: 3. CDR3 in amino acids: CASSQDRMNYGYTF. The CDR3 DNA reads TGTGCCAGCAGCCAGGACAGGATGAACTATGGCTACACCTTC.

The chain carries TRBV5-5 and TRBJ1-5; D uncertain. The germline CDR1 and CDR2 sequences are SGHKS and YYEKEE (reference sequence). V was cut by 2 bases and J by 3 bases, with 15 bases left in between. This CDR3 is built from 16 residues. CDR3 amino acids: CASSLSGGNVNQPQHF. CDR3 DNA sequence: TGTGCCAGCAGCTTATCGGGAGGGAATGTCAATCAGCCCCAGCATTTT.

This chain connects TRBV7-9 to TRBJ2-7; 10 positions match TRBD2. With V trimmed by 5 bases and J by 7 bases, 17 bases remained unmatched. Germline CDR1 is SEHNR and CDR2 is FQNEAQ (reference sequence). This CDR3 spans 17 amino acids. The chain's CDR3 is CASSPHRLVAGGGEQYF. In nucleotides, the CDR3 is TGTGCCAGCAGCCCGCATCGTTTGGTAGCGGGAGGAGGAGAGCAGTACTTC.

This chain joins TRBV19 and TRBJ2-1; TRBD2 aligns across 9 bases. V was pared by 3 bases and J by 0 bases, with 6 bases of the junction left unmatched. Per the germline V gene, CDR1 is LNHDA and CDR2 is SQIVND (reference sequence). The CDR3 runs 17 residues. The CDR3 DNA is TGTGCCAGTAGTATTAGTGGCGGGGGGGCCTCCTACAATGAGCAGTTCTTC. This encodes CASSISGGGASYNEQFF.

The genes are TRBV7-9 and TRBJ2-2; possibly TRBD2 for D (6 bases). The length of the CDR3 is 14 residues. V was shortened by 1 base and J by 5 bases, with 8 bases between the two germline ends. Germline V lookup: CDR1 SEHNR, CDR2 FQNEAQ (reference sequence). The CDR3 region is CASSLVGGTGELFF. The CDR3 coding sequence is TGTGCCAGCAGCTTAGTAGGAGGGACCGGGGAGCTGTTTTTT.

V gene TRBV3-1 (or the pseudogene TRBV3-2) combines with J gene TRBJ2-1; TRBD1 matches 7 bases. The CDR3 is made up of 16 amino acids. V was pared by 2 bases and J by 3 bases, with 7 bases of the junction left unmatched. Germline values: CDR1 LGHDT, CDR2 YNNKEL (reference sequence). As DNA, the CDR3 is TGTGCCAGCAGCCAAAACCCCGGGACAGTCTACAATGAGCAGTTCTTC. Protein sequence: CASSQNPGTVYNEQFF.

V and J are TRBV6-5 and TRBJ1-6; 8 positions match TRBD1. The CDR3 sequence is 14 residues long. In germline, CDR1 is MNHEY, CDR2 SVGAGI. J was trimmed by 7 bases and V by 5 bases; bases with no gene match: 4. The CDR3 sequence is CASSQQGGNSPLHF. The CDR3, as DNA: TGTGCCAGCAGTCAACAGGGGGGGAATTCACCCCTCCACTTT.

The gene calls are TRBV5-4 and TRBJ2-7, with 7 bases aligning to TRBD2. The CDR3 loop spans 17 amino acids. Germline CDR1 SGHNT, CDR2 YYREEE (reference sequence). With V trimmed by 2 bases and J by 4 bases, 15 bases remained unmatched. The CDR3 nucleotides read TGTGCCAGCAGCTTTAACCGTGGGAGCGGGGAGGGTTACGAGCAGTACTTC. Residues: CASSFNRGSGEGYEQYF.

The chain joins TRBV5-1 to TRBJ1-1; D perhaps matches TRBD1 (5 bases). Trimming left V 4 bases short and J 3 bases short, with 13 bases between. The CDR3 sequence is 14 residues long. The V gene's germline CDR1 is SGHRS and CDR2 YFSETQ. CDR3 sequence reads: CASSVQKGDTEAFF. The CDR3, as DNA: TGCGCCAGCAGCGTACAGAAAGGGGACACTGAAGCTTTCTTT. The full variable domain, rest sourced from reference TRBV5-1 and TRBJ1-1, is KAGVTQTPRYLIKTRGQQVTLSCSPISGHRSVSWYQQTPGQGLQFLFEYFSETQRNKGNFPGRFSGRQFSNSRSEMNVSTLELGDSALYLCASSVQKGDTEAFFGQGTRLTVV.

This chain joins TRBV7-6 and TRBJ1-1, with 8 bases identical to TRBD1. CDR3 size: 15 residues. CDR1 is SGHVS, CDR2 FNYEAQ, per germline. V was pared by 4 bases and J by 2 bases, with 6 bases of the junction left unmatched. The CDR3 spells CASSSQGASNTEAFF. The CDR3 bases are TGTGCCAGCAGCTCCCAGGGGGCCTCAAACACTGAAGCTTTCTTT.

The chain employs TRBV2 and TRBJ1-4; 12 nucleotides line up with TRBD1. CDR1 SNHLY and CDR2 FYNNEI come from the germline V gene. The CDR3 has 17 amino acids. Trimming removed 5 bases from V and 7 bases from J; junction bases left unmatched: 11. The DNA for the CDR3 is TGTGCCAGCAGTAAGGGACAGGGGGCCCTGGGAATTGAAAAACTGTTTTTT. This sequence encodes CASSKGQGALGIEKLFF.

The genes are TRBV19 and TRBJ2-7; possible D gene TRBD1, 6 bases. CDR3 length: 13 residues. Germline-derived CDR1 and CDR2 are LNHDA and SQIVND (reference sequence). V was pared by 3 bases and J by 4 bases, with 10 bases between. The CDR3 reads CASSIGQLYEQYF. The CDR3 DNA follows: TGTGCCAGTAGTATTGGACAGTTATACGAGCAGTACTTC.

The genes are TRBV5-1 and TRBJ1-2; 7 nucleotides match TRBD1. Germline V gives CDR1 SGHRS, CDR2 YFSETQ. The junction had 8 bases not matched to a gene; V was cut back by 0 bases and J by 3 bases. The CDR3 runs 16 residues. The CDR3: CASSLEVQQGYYGYTF. The CDR3 nucleotides are TGCGCCAGCAGCTTGGAGGTCCAACAGGGGTACTATGGCTACACCTTC.

In its sample, this clone was seen many times. V and J are TRBV19 and TRBJ2-7, with 7 bases fitting TRBD2. The CDR3 has 12 amino acids. From germline, CDR1 is LNHDA and CDR2 SQIVND (reference sequence). V dropped 7 bases and J dropped 4; count of bases not matched to a gene: 4. The CDR3 DNA sequence: TGTGCCAGTAAGGGACTATCTTACGAGCAGTACTTC. Protein: CASKGLSYEQYF.

V is TRBV6-5 and J is TRBJ1-3; D is uncertain. CDR1 MNHEY and CDR2 SVGAGI come from the germline V gene. The CDR3 totals 14 residues. Trimming left V 6 bases short and J 2 bases short, with 11 bases between. The CDR3 DNA reads as TGTGCCAGCAGCCCCACTCATGCTGGAAACACCATATATTTT. It specifies CASSPTHAGNTIYF.

This clone was detected a few times. This chain links TRBV7-2 with TRBJ1-2, with TRBD1 matching over 7 bases. With 4 bases clipped from V and 4 bases from J, the junction kept 3 bases outside the gene matches. The CDR3 is 13 amino acids. Germline V lookup: CDR1 SGHTA, CDR2 FQGNSA. The CDR3 sequence is CASSWDSAYGYTF. CDR3 bases: TGTGCCAGCAGCTGGGACAGCGCCTATGGCTACACCTTC. The complete variable domain, with remaining parts taken from reference TRBV7-2 and TRBJ1-2, reads GAGVSQSPSNKVTEKGKDVELRCDPISGHTALYWYRQSLGQGLEFLIYFQGNSAPDKSGLPSDRFSAERTGGSVSTLTIQRTQQEDSAVYLCASSWDSAYGYTFGSGTRLTVV.

V is TRBV7-2 and J is TRBJ1-5; 9 bases fit TRBD1. Unmatched junction bases numbered 5, after V lost 1 base and J lost 4 bases. Germline V gives CDR1 SGHTA, CDR2 FQGNSA. The CDR3 runs 16 residues. The CDR3 bases are TGTGCCAGCAGCTTAGGGGGACAGGGCCGGAATCAGCCCCAGCATTTT. Translating it yields CASSLGGQGRNQPQHF.

The chain links TRBV27 to TRBJ2-7; 7 bases map to TRBD2. This CDR3 comprises 12 residues. The trim removed 5 bases at V and 5 bases at J, leaving 3 bases unmatched. Germline CDR1 reads MNHEY; CDR2 reads SMNVEV (reference sequence). CDR3 amino acids: CASSATSDEQYF. CDR3 in DNA: TGTGCCAGCAGTGCTACTAGCGACGAGCAGTACTTC.

The genes are TRBV5-4 and TRBJ1-2; D uncertain. This CDR3 has 14 amino acids. Germline CDR1 and CDR2: SGHNT and YYREEE (reference sequence). The V end was cut by 0 bases, the J end by 5 bases, with 11 bases between. CDR3 sequence reads: CASSLDSGRYGYTF. CDR3 sequence (DNA): TGTGCCAGCAGCTTGGACTCCGGGAGGTATGGCTACACCTTC.

J is TRBJ2-7 and V is TRBV27; D unresolved. The CDR3 length is 12 residues. Trimming removed 2 bases from V and 6 bases from J, with 8 bases in between. Germline assignment: CDR1 MNHEY and CDR2 SMNVEV (reference sequence). The CDR3 sequence: CASSLITGEQYF. As DNA, the CDR3 is TGTGCCAGCAGTTTAATAACGGGCGAGCAGTACTTC.

This clone has only a few counts. The chain combines TRBV19 with TRBJ1-6; D remains unclear. The V gene's germline CDR1 is LNHDA and CDR2 SQIVND (reference sequence). This CDR3 contains 15 residues. The V and J ends lost 8 bases and 7 bases respectively, with 18 bases between them. In nucleotides, the CDR3 is TGTGCCAGTCAGGTACAGACACACCAAAATTCACCCCTCCACTTT. Translated: CASQVQTHQNSPLHF.

CDR3 DNA sequence: TGTGCCAGCAGCCCCGGGACTGCCGGGGACACAGATACGCAGTATTTT. It yields the protein CASSPGTAGDTDTQYF. The rearrangement uses TRBV5-5 and TRBJ2-3, with TRBD2 as a possible D gene (6 bases). V shed 4 bases and J shed 2 bases, with 17 bases lying between them. CDR1 is SGHKS and CDR2 is YYEKEE in the germline V gene (reference sequence). The CDR3 spans 16 residues.

This chain links TRBV15 with TRBJ1-3; the D gene is possibly TRBD1 (5 bases). Germline V CDR1 and CDR2: LNHNV, YYDKDF (reference sequence). Trimming cost V 0 bases and J 2 bases, with 8 bases left between them. CDR3 size: 15 residues. CDR3 coding DNA: TGTGCCACCAGCAGAGACAGGGAAACTGGAAACACCATATATTTT. This gives the protein CATSRDRETGNTIYF.

The V and J genes are TRBV5-1 and TRBJ1-1; D unclear. Germline loops: CDR1 SGHRS, CDR2 YFSETQ. V was pared by 0 bases and J by 4 bases, with 16 bases between. The CDR3 is made up of 16 amino acids. The CDR3 reads CASSLGRSQPITEAFF. The CDR3 DNA follows: TGCGCCAGCAGCTTGGGGCGTAGCCAGCCGATCACTGAAGCTTTCTTT.